One TCR beta chain is described in this entry. Its antigen is not known. Trimming removed 4 bases from V and 4 bases from J, with 13 bases in between. The CDR3 length is 14 residues. CDR1 LNHDA and CDR2 SQIVND come from the germline V gene (reference sequence). This sample was taken from a study of T cells in localized non-small cell lung cancer. Whole-study results and caveats: In adjacent lung, a median approximately 60 of the top 100 tumor clones were found.

This table comes from immunoSEQ multiplex PCR, and its TCRdb copy is limited to in-frame clones, with some not included. The sample holds under 25,000 clones, roughly nine tenths seen once. The V and J genes are TRBV19 and TRBJ1-2; possibly TRBD1 for D (5 bases). This TCR came from a man aged 40 to 70 with stage II squamous cell lung carcinoma. Sequenced here: PBMCs, sampled before any cancer treatment. The chain's CDR3 is CASSSRAQGYGYTF. CDR3 bases: TGTGCCAGTAGTAGTAGGGCGCAGGGCTATGGCTACACCTTC.